The next 21 T cell receptor beta chains were all read from a single sample in a study of early T cells in non-severe SARS-CoV-2 infection (TCRdb year 2021). Library method: 5' RACE. TCRdb names NextSeq 500 as the instrument used. TCRdb trimmed the raw reads at Q25, called clones with MiXCR and kept productive beta chains. Records with the same CDR3 protein are collapsed into one entry carrying the most frequent genes and DNA. This sample is represented by over 60,000 distinct CDR3 sequences; roughly 8.7% of them were singletons. The ten top clones hold 5.9% of the sample. Sequencing used whole blood. These receptors were collected from an adult who was a healthcare worker with PCR-confirmed SARS-CoV-2 infection or an uninfected control (not recorded which).

This clonotype has at least ten counts. This rearrangement joins TRBV20-1 to TRBJ2-4; 9 nucleotides line up with TRBD1. Per the germline V gene, CDR1 is DFQATT and CDR2 is SNEGSKA (reference sequence). The CDR3 length is 14 residues. V gave up 5 bases and J gave up 8 bases; unmatched junction bases: 10. CDR3 protein: CSAAVPGQGYIQYF. The DNA for the CDR3 is TGCAGTGCTGCAGTCCCGGGACAGGGCTACATTCAGTACTTC.

This clonotype occurred many times. The chain joins TRBV5-1 to TRBJ2-7; D assignment may be TRBD1 or TRBD2 (5 bases each). V was trimmed by 3 bases and J by 7 bases, leaving 20 bases between them. The CDR3 totals 15 residues. Germline lookup yields CDR1 SGHRS and CDR2 YFSETQ. The CDR3 loop is CASSWDEHGEGEQYF. Written as DNA, the CDR3 is TGCGCCAGCAGCTGGGACGAGCACGGTGAGGGGGAGCAGTACTTC.

A few counts support this clonotype. The chain is built from TRBV2 and TRBJ2-3, with D maybe TRBD1 (6 bases). Germline CDR1 is SNHLY and CDR2 is FYNNEI. Trimming shortened V by 2 bases and J by 0 bases, and 18 bases separated the two germline ends. CDR3 length: 18 amino acids. The CDR3 DNA follows: TGTGCCAGCAGTGAAACCCGACAGGCTATTTCTAGCACAGATACGCAGTATTTT. Protein sequence: CASSETRQAISSTDTQYF.

This clonotype has a count of ten or more. This chain uses TRBV2 with TRBJ2-7; D remains unclear. This CDR3 is built from 12 residues. V gave up 3 bases and J gave up 1 base, with 4 bases separating them. CDR1 SNHLY and CDR2 FYNNEI come from the germline V gene. The CDR3 reads CASSDSSYEQYF. The DNA of the CDR3 is TGTGCCAGCAGTGACAGTTCCTACGAGCAGTACTTC. The full variable domain, with the rest looked up from reference TRBV2 and TRBJ2-7, is EPEVTQTPSHQVTQMGQEVILRCVPISNHLYFYWYRQILGQKVEFLVSFYNNEISEKSEIFDDQFSVERPDGSNFTLKIRSTKLEDSAMYFCASSDSSYEQYFGPGTRLTVT.

The CDR3 nucleotides read TGTGCCAGCAGCCGGGACAGAATTGAAGCTTTCTTT. This gives the protein CASSRDRIEAFF. This chain joins TRBV11-2 and TRBJ1-1; 7 bases line up with TRBD1. After removal of 5 bases from V and 7 bases from J, the junction contained 4 bases not matched to a gene. The CDR3 consists of 12 residues. The germline V gene has CDR1 SGHAT and CDR2 FQNNGV.

The sample holds a few counts of this clonotype. The CDR3 spells CASSFLDGKETQYF. The DNA for the CDR3 is TGTGCCAGCAGCTTTTTGGACGGGAAAGAGACCCAGTACTTC. This chain links TRBV7-9 with TRBJ2-5; weak D call: TRBD2 (5 bases). This CDR3 is built from 14 residues. V was pared by 3 bases and J by 3 bases, with 11 bases between. Germline V gene data show CDR1 as SEHNR and CDR2 as FQNEAQ (reference sequence).

As to this clonotype: The junction does not match germline at one end; this may be a read error. V gene TRBV3-1 combines with J gene TRBJ2-5; D is uncertain. Germline values: CDR1 LGHDT, CDR2 YNNKEL (reference sequence). The length of the CDR3 is 14 residues. CDR3 sequence: CTSSQGGSQETQYF. The DNA for the CDR3 is TGTACCAGCAGCCAAGGTGGAAGCCAAGAGACCCAGTACTTC.

Details on this clonotype: A single base separates this from a much larger clone, so it may be a read error. The conserved phenylalanine or tryptophan is not found at the CDR3 terminus, so this likely reflects a read error. This chain joins TRBV12-3 or TRBV12-4 and TRBJ2-3; TRBD1 agrees at 7 bases. J gave up 6 bases and V 6 bases, and 9 bases lay outside the gene matches. The CDR3 extends over 14 amino acids. The chain's CDR3 is CASRPTGKDDTQYS. The CDR3, as DNA: TGTGCCAGCAGGCCGACAGGGAAGGACGATACGCAGTATTCT.

This clonotype was seen repeatedly, ten times or more. The gene calls are TRBV20-1 and TRBJ1-1; a weak D match, TRBD1 (5 bases). From germline, CDR1 is DFQATT and CDR2 SNEGSKA (reference sequence). The germline V and J ends were trimmed by 3 bases and 3 bases, with 11 bases remaining between them. CDR3 size: 13 residues. In DNA form, the CDR3 reads TGCAGTGCTAGTCGTGGGGCCGACACTGAAGCTTTCTTT. Translation: CSASRGADTEAFF.

In the case of this clonotype: One base away lies a much larger clone, so this may be a sequencing read error. V is TRBV3-1 and J is TRBJ1-2, with 8 positions matching TRBD1. This CDR3 has 15 residues. From germline, CDR1 is LGHDT and CDR2 YNNKEL (reference sequence). The CDR3 coding sequence is TGTGCCAGCAGCCAACAGGGGGCGCCTAACTATGGCTACTCCTTC. Its translation: CASSQQGAPNYGYSF.

V gene TRBV29-1 combines with J gene TRBJ1-4, with 7 positions matching TRBD1. V trimming: 4 bases; J trimming: 15 bases; junction bases outside the gene matches: 11. The CDR3 is 12 residues long. Looked up from germline, CDR1 is SQVTM and CDR2 is ANQGSEA. CDR3 sequence (DNA): TGCAGCGTTGGAACAGGGGATGATTTGTTGTTTTTT. This codes for CSVGTGDDLLFF.

This clonotype was seen a few times. The chain employs TRBV10-3 and TRBJ2-1; 7 positions agree with TRBD2. With 2 bases clipped from V and 7 bases from J, the junction kept 11 bases outside the gene matches. CDR1 and CDR2 (germline): ENHRY, SYGVKD. The CDR3 extends over 16 amino acids. The CDR3 region is CAISERAGTGQNEQFF. As DNA, the CDR3 is TGTGCCATCAGTGAGCGAGCGGGGACCGGCCAAAATGAGCAGTTCTTC.

This clonotype was counted only a few times. The chain links TRBV20-1 to TRBJ1-6; 9 bases agree with TRBD1. V gave up 1 base and J gave up 5 bases; unmatched junction bases: 9. The CDR3 extends over 17 amino acids. The germline V gene encodes CDR1 DFQATT and CDR2 SNEGSKA (reference sequence). The CDR3 here is CSARALGTGRDNSPLHF. DNA for the CDR3: TGCAGTGCTAGAGCCTTAGGGACAGGGCGGGATAATTCACCCCTCCACTTT.

This clonotype was observed many times. CDR3 sequence reads: CASRKPGLSSGNTIYF. The CDR3 DNA follows: TGTGCCAGCAGAAAACCGGGACTGTCTTCTGGAAACACCATATATTTT. V usage is TRBV6-6 and J usage is TRBJ1-3; tentatively, D is TRBD1 (5 bases). The CDR3 sequence is 16 residues long. CDR1 is MNHNY and CDR2 is SVGAGI in the germline V gene (reference sequence). V was clipped by 6 bases and J by 1 base, with 16 bases between them.

This clonotype was observed at least ten times. The J gene is TRBJ2-1, the V gene TRBV6-5, with 7 nucleotides matching TRBD1. The CDR3 contains 14 residues. V lost 6 bases and J lost 4; bases outside the gene matches: 6. Germline CDR1 and CDR2: MNHEY and SVGAGI. CDR3 sequence reads: CASRGTESYNEQFF. Written as DNA, the CDR3 is TGTGCCAGCAGGGGGACAGAATCATACAATGAGCAGTTCTTC.

The gene calls are TRBV7-9 and TRBJ2-5, with D hard to call. Germline values: CDR1 SEHNR, CDR2 FQNEAQ (reference sequence). This CDR3 comprises 15 residues. Between the trimmed V and J ends, which lost 0 bases and 2 bases, there was a span of 10 bases. DNA for the CDR3: TGTGCCAGCAGCTTAGCGCTAGGCAGACAAGAGACCCAGTACTTC. Encoded protein: CASSLALGRQETQYF.

The chain couples TRBV2 to TRBJ1-3; D remains ambiguous. Germline V gene sequence: CDR1 SNHLY, CDR2 FYNNEI. Deletions cut 6 bases from V and 0 bases from J, with 9 bases between. The CDR3 is made up of 14 amino acids. The CDR3 loop is CASRADVSGNTIYF. The DNA for the CDR3 is TGTGCCAGCAGGGCAGATGTCTCTGGAAACACCATATATTTT.

This chain connects TRBV30 to TRBJ2-1, with 11 bases that match TRBD2. The CDR3 runs 15 residues. Trimming took 1 base from V and 7 from J; bases not matched to a gene: 6. CDR1 and CDR2 from the germline V gene are GTSNPN and SVGIG (reference sequence). The CDR3 region is CAWSEETSGANEQFF. The CDR3, as DNA: TGTGCCTGGAGTGAGGAGACTAGCGGGGCGAATGAGCAGTTCTTC.

This clonotype was observed a few times. The rearrangement uses TRBV9 and TRBJ2-7; D could derive from TRBD1 or TRBD2 (6 bases each). The CDR3 totals 13 residues. From germline, CDR1 is SGDLS and CDR2 YYNGEE. The V end lost 3 bases, the J end lost 3 bases, and 10 bases lay between the germline ends. The DNA of the CDR3 is TGTGCCAGCAGCGCCGAGGGGGGCTACGAGCAGTACTTC. It yields the protein CASSAEGGYEQYF.

The chain carries TRBV20-1 and TRBJ2-7, with no clear D. This CDR3 region has 13 residues. Germline V lookup: CDR1 DFQATT, CDR2 SNEGSKA (reference sequence). Trimming took off 5 bases at V and 0 bases at J, with 11 bases between the two ends. The chain's CDR3 is CSADDRSSYEQYF. The CDR3 nucleotides are TGCAGTGCTGATGACCGGAGCTCCTACGAGCAGTACTTC.

This chain links TRBV4-1 with TRBJ1-4; no reliable D call. V was pared by 0 bases and J by 4 bases, with 12 bases between. In germline, CDR1 is MGHRA, CDR2 YSYEKL. The CDR3 is 16 amino acids. Here the CDR3 reads CASSQDGGPINEKLFF. In DNA, the CDR3 is TGCGCCAGCAGCCAAGACGGAGGACCGATTAATGAAAAACTGTTTTTT.